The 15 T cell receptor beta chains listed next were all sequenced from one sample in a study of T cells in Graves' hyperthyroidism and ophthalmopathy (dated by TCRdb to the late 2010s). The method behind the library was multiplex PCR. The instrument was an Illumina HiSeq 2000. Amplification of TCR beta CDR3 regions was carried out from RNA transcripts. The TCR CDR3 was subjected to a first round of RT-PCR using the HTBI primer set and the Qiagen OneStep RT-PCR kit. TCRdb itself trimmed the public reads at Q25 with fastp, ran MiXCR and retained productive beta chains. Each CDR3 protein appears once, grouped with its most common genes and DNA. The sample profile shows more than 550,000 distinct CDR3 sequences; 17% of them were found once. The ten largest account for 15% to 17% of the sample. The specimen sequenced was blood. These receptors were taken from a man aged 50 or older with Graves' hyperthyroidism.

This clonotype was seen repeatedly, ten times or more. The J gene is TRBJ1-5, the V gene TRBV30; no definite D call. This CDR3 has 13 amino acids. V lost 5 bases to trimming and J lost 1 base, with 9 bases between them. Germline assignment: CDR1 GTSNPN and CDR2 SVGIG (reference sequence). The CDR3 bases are TGTGCCTGGGCTGGTGGGAGCAATCAGCCCCAGCATTTT. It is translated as CAWAGGSNQPQHF.

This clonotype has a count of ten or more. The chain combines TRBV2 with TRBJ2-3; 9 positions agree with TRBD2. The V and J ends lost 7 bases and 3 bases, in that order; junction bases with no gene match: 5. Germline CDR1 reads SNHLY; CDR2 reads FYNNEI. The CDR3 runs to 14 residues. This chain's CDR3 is CASTLAGRTDTQYF. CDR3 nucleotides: TGTGCCAGCACTCTAGCGGGAAGAACAGATACGCAGTATTTT.

CDR3 sequence reads: CASSSPGARAEAFF. CDR3 coding DNA: TGTGCCAGCAGCTCACCCGGGGCTAGGGCTGAAGCTTTCTTT. The chain employs TRBV11-2 and TRBJ1-1; possibly TRBD1 for D (5 bases). This CDR3 comprises 14 residues. The ends were cut back, 4 bases at V and 6 bases at J, with 15 bases in the middle. Germline V lookup: CDR1 SGHAT, CDR2 FQNNGV.

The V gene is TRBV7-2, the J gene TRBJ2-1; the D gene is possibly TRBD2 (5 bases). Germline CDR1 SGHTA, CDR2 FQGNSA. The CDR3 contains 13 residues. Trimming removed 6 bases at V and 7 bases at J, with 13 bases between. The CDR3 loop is CASSPGMENEQFF. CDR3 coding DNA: TGTGCCAGCAGTCCGGGGATGGAGAATGAGCAGTTCTTC.

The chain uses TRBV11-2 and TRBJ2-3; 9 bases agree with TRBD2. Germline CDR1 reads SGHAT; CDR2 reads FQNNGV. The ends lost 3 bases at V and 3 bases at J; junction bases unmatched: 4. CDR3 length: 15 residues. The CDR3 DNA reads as TGTGCCAGCAGCTTTATAGCGGGAGCGACAGATACGCAGTATTTT. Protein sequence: CASSFIAGATDTQYF.

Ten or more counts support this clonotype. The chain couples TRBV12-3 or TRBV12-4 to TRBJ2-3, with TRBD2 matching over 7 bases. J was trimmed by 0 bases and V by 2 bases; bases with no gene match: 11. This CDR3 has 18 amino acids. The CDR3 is CASSLLAGGHVSTDTQYF. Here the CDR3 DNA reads TGTGCCAGCAGTTTATTAGCGGGCGGGCACGTTAGCACAGATACGCAGTATTTT.

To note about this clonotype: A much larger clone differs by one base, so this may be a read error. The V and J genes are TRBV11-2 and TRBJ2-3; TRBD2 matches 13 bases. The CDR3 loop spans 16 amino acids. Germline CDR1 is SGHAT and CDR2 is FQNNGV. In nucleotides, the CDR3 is TGTGCCAGCAGCTGGGGACTAGCGGGGAACACAGATACGCAGTGTTTT. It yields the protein CASSWGLAGNTDTQCF.

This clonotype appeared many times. CDR3: CASSSYRGLNTGELFF. The CDR3 DNA is TGTGCCAGCAGTTCCTACAGGGGCCTGAACACCGGGGAGCTGTTTTTT. This chain joins TRBV27 and TRBJ2-2; 7 positions agree with TRBD1. Germline V CDR1 and CDR2: MNHEY, SMNVEV (reference sequence). Losses at the gene ends were 4 bases for V and 1 base for J; bases not matched to a gene: 6. This CDR3 has 16 amino acids.

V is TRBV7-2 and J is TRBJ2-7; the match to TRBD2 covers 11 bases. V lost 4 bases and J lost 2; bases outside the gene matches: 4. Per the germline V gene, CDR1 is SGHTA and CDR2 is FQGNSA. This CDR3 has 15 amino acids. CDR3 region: CASSSEGLAAYEQYF. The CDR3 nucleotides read TGTGCCAGCAGCTCCGAGGGACTAGCGGCCTACGAGCAGTACTTC.

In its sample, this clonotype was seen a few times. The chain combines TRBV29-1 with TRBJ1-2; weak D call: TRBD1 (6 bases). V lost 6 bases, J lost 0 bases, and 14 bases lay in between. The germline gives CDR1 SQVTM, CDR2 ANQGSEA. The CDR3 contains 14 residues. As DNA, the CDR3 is TGCAGCGTAAGACCACAGGGCCCTAACTATGGCTACACCTTC. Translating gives CSVRPQGPNYGYTF.

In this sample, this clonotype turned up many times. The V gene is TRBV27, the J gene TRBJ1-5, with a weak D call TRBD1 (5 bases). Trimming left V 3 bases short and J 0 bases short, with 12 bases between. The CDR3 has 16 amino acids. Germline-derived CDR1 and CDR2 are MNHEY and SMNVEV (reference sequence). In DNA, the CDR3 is TGTGCCAGCAGTTTGGCAGGGCCGAATAGCAATCAGCCCCAGCATTTT. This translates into CASSLAGPNSNQPQHF.

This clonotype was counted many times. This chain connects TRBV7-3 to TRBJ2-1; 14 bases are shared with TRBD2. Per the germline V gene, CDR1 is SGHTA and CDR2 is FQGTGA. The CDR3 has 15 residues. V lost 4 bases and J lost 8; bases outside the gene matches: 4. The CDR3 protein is CASSSGTSGSYEQFF. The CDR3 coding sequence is TGTGCCAGCAGCTCCGGGACTAGCGGGAGCTATGAGCAGTTCTTC.

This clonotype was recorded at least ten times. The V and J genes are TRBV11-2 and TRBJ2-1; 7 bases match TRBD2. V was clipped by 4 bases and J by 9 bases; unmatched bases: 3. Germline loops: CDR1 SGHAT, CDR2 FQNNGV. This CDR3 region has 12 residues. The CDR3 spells CASSYTGGEQFF. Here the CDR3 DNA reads TGTGCCAGCAGCTATACGGGAGGTGAGCAGTTCTTC.

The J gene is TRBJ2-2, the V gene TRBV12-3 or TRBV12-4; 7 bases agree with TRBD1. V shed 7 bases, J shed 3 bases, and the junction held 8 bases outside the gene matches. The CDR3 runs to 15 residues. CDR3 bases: TGTGCCAGCAAACGACAGGGTAGAGACACCGGGGAGCTGTTTTTT. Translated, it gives CASKRQGRDTGELFF.

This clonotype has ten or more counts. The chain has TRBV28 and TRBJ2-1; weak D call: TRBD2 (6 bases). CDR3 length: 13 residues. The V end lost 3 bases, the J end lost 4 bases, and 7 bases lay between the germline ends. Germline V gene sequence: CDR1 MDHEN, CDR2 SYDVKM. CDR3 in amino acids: CASSFREYNEQFF. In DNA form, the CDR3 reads TGTGCCAGCAGTTTCCGGGAGTACAATGAGCAGTTCTTC.